This T cell receptor beta chain came from a study of blood T cells in healthy people across ages. The study, taken as a whole, reports: Percentage of naive T cells showed a strong correlation with TCR beta diversity.

This clonotype has more than one count but fewer than ten. The antigen is undetermined. Sample-barcoded 5' priming and a J-beta primer mix drove a second PCR of 7 to 11 cycles. TCRdb itself ran the 5' RACE reads through MiXCR, one entry per CDR3 protein. The repertoire has hundreds of thousands of distinct CDR3 sequences, around half of them found once; the top ten carry roughly two fifths. V lost 6 bases to trimming and J lost 3 bases, with 19 bases between them. Per the germline V gene, CDR1 is SGDLS and CDR2 is YYNGEE. The CDR3 length is 16 residues. Isolation per sample recovered at least 6 million PBMCs.

Material for sequencing was blood. The sequence was collected from a man older than 75 in good health. The chain combines TRBV9 with TRBJ2-1, with D perhaps matching TRBD2 (8 bases). The CDR3 is CASTQGGAGVYNEQFF. For the CDR3, the DNA is TGTGCCAGCACCCAGGGGGGAGCGGGGGTCTACAATGAGCAGTTCTTC. Variable domain in full (rest from reference TRBV9 and TRBJ2-1): DSGVTQTPKHLITATGQRVTLRCSPRSGDLSVYWYQQSLDQGLQFLIQYYNGEERAKGNILERFSAQQFPDLHSELNLSSLELGDSALYFCASTQGGAGVYNEQFFGPGTRLTVL.